This is a list of T cell receptor beta chains from one sample in a study of blood T cell repertoires in COVID-19. Produced via immunoSEQ multiplex PCR; TCRdb's table is partial and in-frame only. The sample holds about 270,000 clones, about 89% seen once. The sequenced sample was PBMCs or T cells enriched from blood (not recorded which). These receptors all stem from a woman younger than 30 who had recovered from COVID-19. Each CDR3 is given with its conserved first and last residue. A D gene is named only where the DNA matches it firmly. A row's size may be missing; if present it is once, few, many or a size class.

>TRBV6-6|few|TRBJ1-1|NA
CASSYLGSRNTEAFF
TGTGCCAGCAGTTACCTTGGGAGTCGGAACACTGAAGCTTTCTTT
>TRBV9|NA|TRBJ2-2|TRBD2
CASSLRQGVAGDTGELFF
TGTGCCAGCAGCCTTAGACAGGGTGTAGCGGGGGACACCGGGGAGCTGTTTTTT
>TRBV29-1|once|TRBJ2-7|NA
CSAVTASNYYEQYF
TGCAGCGCCGTGACTGCGTCCAACTACTACGAGCAGTACTTC
>TRBV15|NA|TRBJ2-3|TRBD2
CATSRDLQRDTDTQYF
TGTGCCACCAGCAGAGATCTCCAGCGGGACACAGATACGCAGTATTTT
>TRBV7-9|once|TRBJ2-5|TRBD2
CASSLRGSGGHQETQYF
TGTGCCAGCAGCCTACGGGGTAGCGGGGGCCACCAAGAGACCCAGTACTTC
>TRBV4-3|NA|TRBJ1-1|NA
CASSQGWGGNTEAFF
TGCGCCAGCAGCCAAGGATGGGGCGGGAACACTGAAGCTTTCTTT
>TRBV4-1|NA|TRBJ2-2|TRBD2
CASSLSRVAGTGELFF
TGCGCCAGCAGCCTCTCTAGGGTAGCGGGCACCGGGGAGCTGTTTTTT
>TRBV30|NA|TRBJ1-6|NA
CAWSVRGSKNSPLHF
TGTGCCTGGAGTGTAAGGGGCAGTAAGAATTCACCCCTCCACTTT
>TRBV6-5|NA|TRBJ2-5|TRBD2
CASSYTTSRKETQYF
TGTGCCAGCAGTTACACGACTAGCAGGAAAGAGACCCAGTACTTC
>TRBV10-2|NA|TRBJ2-2|TRBD1
CAIWDRGTGELFF
TGCGCCATCTGGGACAGGGGCACCGGGGAGCTGTTTTTT
>TRBV7-3|NA|TRBJ2-1|TRBD2
CASSLAGGASSYNEQFF
TGTGCCAGCAGCCTAGCGGGAGGGGCGAGCTCCTACAATGAGCAGTTCTTC
>TRBV7-2|NA|TRBJ2-1|NA
CASSPLAGEQFF
TGTGCCAGCAGCCCCCTAGCTGGTGAGCAGTTCTTC
>TRBV28|NA|TRBJ2-7|NA
CASSQYSTRDSSYEQYF
TGTGCCAGCAGCCAATACTCCACGCGGGACAGCTCCTACGAGCAGTACTTC
>TRBV29-1|NA|TRBJ2-7|TRBD1
CSVCRDREGSYEQYF
TGCAGCGTGTGCCGGGACAGGGAGGGGTCCTACGAGCAGTACTTC
>TRBV7-9|NA|TRBJ2-7|NA
CASSLGAGWDEQYF
TGTGCCAGCAGCTTAGGTGCAGGGTGGGACGAGCAGTACTTC
>TRBV5-1|NA|TRBJ2-7|NA
CASSLGQGIVYEQYF
TGCGCCAGCAGCTTGGGTCAGGGGATTGTCTACGAGCAGTACTTC
>TRBV28|once|TRBJ2-3|NA
CASGGLGGFGTDTQYF
TGTGCCAGCGGGGGGTTGGGCGGATTTGGCACAGATACGCAGTATTTT
>TRBV29-1|NA|TRBJ2-7|TRBD1
CSVGPTTGGSYEQYF
TGCAGCGTTGGACCGACGACAGGGGGCTCCTACGAGCAGTACTTC
>TRBV12-3/TRBV12-4|NA|TRBJ2-7|TRBD2
CASQSGEHYEQYF
TGTGCCAGCCAAAGCGGGGAGCACTACGAGCAGTACTTC
>TRBV30|NA|TRBJ2-2|NA
CAWSVSGGVNTGELFF
TGTGCCTGGAGTGTATCCGGCGGGGTGAACACCGGGGAGCTGTTTTTT
>TRBV11-2|NA|TRBJ1-6|NA
CASSLSRQLGYSPLHF
TGTGCCAGCAGCTTGTCGCGGCAGCTAGGTTATTCACCCCTCCACTTT
>TRBV5-4|NA|TRBJ2-1|NA
CASSLGYGLNEQFF
TGTGCCAGCAGCTTGGGTTACGGTTTGAATGAGCAGTTCTTC
>TRBV25-1|NA|TRBJ2-1|TRBD1
CANPKPLQGYYNEQFF
TGTGCCAACCCAAAACCTCTACAGGGGTACTACAATGAGCAGTTCTTC
>TRBV15|once|TRBJ2-3|NA
CATSPNGDSSTDTQYF
TGTGCCACCAGCCCTAACGGCGACTCTAGCACAGATACGCAGTATTTT
>TRBV7-9|once|TRBJ2-2|NA
CASSAIPSGPSTGELFF
TGTGCCAGCAGCGCAATCCCCTCAGGGCCTAGCACCGGGGAGCTGTTTTTT
>TRBV11-3|NA|TRBJ1-1|NA
CASRGGNTEAFF
TGTGCCAGTAGAGGGGGGAACACTGAAGCTTTCTTT
>TRBV4-1|NA|TRBJ2-1|TRBD2
CASTGEVSGRQFF
TGCGCCAGCACCGGAGAGGTCAGCGGGAGACAGTTCTTC
>TRBV27|once|TRBJ2-1|TRBD2
CASSSPESGSRSEQFF
TGTGCCAGCAGTTCCCCCGAGAGCGGGAGTCGAAGTGAGCAGTTCTTC
>TRBV10-3|NA|TRBJ2-1|TRBD2
CAIMGGMLGNEQFF
TGTGCCATCATGGGGGGGATGCTGGGGAATGAGCAGTTCTTC
>TRBV28|NA|TRBJ1-4|NA
CASSSNRLGGPNEKLFF
TGTGCCAGCAGTTCCAATCGGTTGGGGGGTCCTAATGAAAAACTGTTTTTT
>TRBV27|NA|TRBJ1-5|TRBD1
CASSSSGGGQPQHF
TGTGCCAGCAGTTCCTCAGGGGGCGGTCAGCCCCAGCATTTT
>TRBV30|NA|TRBJ1-5|NA
CAWTVGGINQPQHF
TGTGCCTGGACCGTAGGGGGTATCAATCAGCCCCAGCATTTT
>TRBV4-1|few|TRBJ2-2|NA
CASSQEAVYGELFF
TGCGCCAGCAGCCAAGAGGCAGTTTACGGGGAGCTGTTTTTT
>TRBV2|NA|TRBJ1-1|TRBD1
CASSEPKILGQGVEAFF
TGTGCCAGCAGTGAACCAAAAATCCTGGGACAGGGAGTTGAAGCTTTCTTT
>TRBV6-5|few|TRBJ1-3|NA
CASSSLYRENTIYF
TGTGCCAGCAGCTCCTTATATCGGGAGAACACCATATATTTT
>TRBV18|NA|TRBJ1-2|TRBD1
CASSTGTTGGIYGYTF
TGTGCCAGCTCAACTGGGACGACAGGGGGGATCTATGGCTACACCTTC
>TRBV11-3|NA|TRBJ2-7|NA
CASSPPLAAYNEQYF
TGTGCCAGCAGCCCCCCCCTAGCCGCCTACAACGAGCAGTACTTC
>TRBV28|NA|TRBJ1-4|TRBD1
CASSSGDRVEKLFF
TGTGCCAGCAGTTCCGGGGACAGGGTTGAAAAACTGTTTTTT
>TRBV7-8|NA|TRBJ2-3|NA
CASSPRDFSLTDTQYF
TGTGCCAGCAGCCCACGGGACTTTTCCCTCACAGATACGCAGTATTTT
>TRBV27|NA|TRBJ2-5|NA
CASRGLGETQYF
TGTGCCAGCAGGGGACTGGGAGAGACCCAGTACTTC
>TRBV7-9|once|TRBJ1-4|NA
CASSLALTGRDEKLFF
TGTGCCAGCAGCTTAGCTCTTACAGGGCGGGATGAAAAACTGTTTTTT
>TRBV14|NA|TRBJ2-1|NA
CASSQDKRVSSYNEQFF
TGTGCCAGCAGCCAAGATAAACGGGTCAGCTCCTACAATGAGCAGTTCTTC
>TRBV18|NA|TRBJ2-7|NA
CASSPIRGDYEQYF
TGTGCCAGCTCACCAATCAGGGGTGACTACGAGCAGTACTTC
>TRBV19|NA|TRBJ2-3|NA
CASSIASSTDTQYF
TGTGCCAGTAGTATTGCGTCTAGCACAGATACGCAGTATTTT
>TRBV6-2/TRBV6-3|NA|TRBJ1-2|NA
CASSYLGDGYTF
TGTGCCAGCAGTTACCTCGGGGATGGCTACACCTTC
>TRBV9|many|TRBJ1-6|NA
CASGSKGDNSPLHF
TGTGCCAGTGGCTCAAAGGGAGATAATTCACCCCTCCACTTT
>TRBV30|NA|TRBJ2-7|TRBD2
CAWRGLAGGTYEQYF
TGTGCCTGGAGGGGACTAGCGGGAGGAACCTACGAGCAGTACTTC
>TRBV6-4|once|TRBJ2-2|TRBD2
CASSRDYDTGELFF
TGTGCCAGCAGCCGGGACTATGACACCGGGGAGCTGTTTTTT
>TRBV5-1|NA|TRBJ2-5|NA
CASSFIRGQETQYF
TGCGCCAGCAGCTTCATCCGGGGCCAAGAGACCCAGTACTTC
>TRBV6-5|NA|TRBJ1-1|NA
CASTHPTGRGTEAFF
TGTGCCAGCACCCACCCGACAGGCCGGGGCACTGAAGCTTTCTTT